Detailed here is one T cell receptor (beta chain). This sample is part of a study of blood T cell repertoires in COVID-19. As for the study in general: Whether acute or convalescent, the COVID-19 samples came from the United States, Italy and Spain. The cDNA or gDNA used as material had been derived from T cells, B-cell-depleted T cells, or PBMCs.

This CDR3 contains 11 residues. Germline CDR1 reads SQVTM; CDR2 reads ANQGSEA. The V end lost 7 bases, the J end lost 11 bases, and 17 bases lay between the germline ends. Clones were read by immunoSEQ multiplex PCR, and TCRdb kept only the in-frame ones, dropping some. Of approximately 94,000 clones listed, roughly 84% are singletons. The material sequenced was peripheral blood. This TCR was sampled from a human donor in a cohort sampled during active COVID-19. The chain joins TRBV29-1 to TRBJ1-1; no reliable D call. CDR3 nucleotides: TGCAGCGCCCGGGGAGTGTACGGGGCTTTCTTT. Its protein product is CSARGVYGAFF. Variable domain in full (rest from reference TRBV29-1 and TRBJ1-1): SAVISQKPSRDICQRGTSLTIQCQVDSQVTMMFWYRQQPGQSLTLIATANQGSEATYESGFVIDKFPISRPNLTFSTLTVSNMSPEDSSIYLCSARGVYGAFFGQGTRLTVV.